This passage covers 23 T cell receptor beta chains from one sample sequenced in a study of OX40 agonist ivuxolimab in advanced cancers. Assay used: immunoSEQ multiplex PCR; TCRdb lists only in-frame clones, some missing. The sample has some 43,000 clones, more than 80% seen once. The input for sequencing was CD4+ or CD8+ T cells sorted from blood, taken in a trial of the OX40 agonist ivuxolimab. These receptors were taken from an adult with an advanced solid tumor such as melanoma, head and neck, liver or kidney cancer.

The chain uses TRBV11-2 and TRBJ1-2; TRBD1 matches 8 bases. Unmatched junction bases numbered 10, after V lost 6 bases and J lost 7 bases. Germline values: CDR1 SGHAT, CDR2 FQNNGV. CDR3 length: 14 residues. The CDR3 DNA reads as TGTGCCAGCAGTTCTGTTGGACAGGGACTTGGCTACACCTTC. The encoded protein is CASSSVGQGLGYTF.

The chain is built from TRBV20-1 and TRBJ2-3; D gene uncertain. Deletions cut 4 bases from V and 5 bases from J, with 7 bases between. The CDR3 has 11 amino acids. Germline CDR1 and CDR2: DFQATT and SNEGSKA (reference sequence). The CDR3: CSATIKDTQYF. The CDR3 DNA reads TGCAGTGCTACAATAAAAGATACGCAGTATTTT.

The rearrangement uses TRBV7-9 and TRBJ1-3; no clear D gene. The V and J ends lost 5 bases and 1 base respectively, with 3 bases between them. Germline V gene lookup returns CDR1 SEHNR and CDR2 FQNEAQ (reference sequence). The CDR3 has 12 residues. As DNA, the CDR3 is TGTGCCAGCAGCCGGTCTGGAAACACCATATATTTT. Translated: CASSRSGNTIYF.

CDR3 in amino acids: CASSLEGSSDTGELFF. CDR3 nucleotide sequence: TGCGCCAGCAGCTTGGAAGGTAGCAGCGACACCGGGGAGCTGTTTTTT. This chain uses TRBV5-1 with TRBJ2-2; D not resolved. CDR1 and CDR2 from the germline V gene are SGHRS and YFSETQ. This CDR3 is 16 amino acids long. Between the trimmed V and J ends, which lost 0 bases and 3 bases, there was a span of 12 bases. Filled out from reference TRBV5-1 and TRBJ2-2, the complete variable domain reads KAGVTQTPRYLIKTRGQQVTLSCSPISGHRSVSWYQQTPGQGLQFLFEYFSETQRNKGNFPGRFSGRQFSNSRSEMNVSTLELGDSALYLCASSLEGSSDTGELFFGEGSRLTVL.

This clone was detected only a few times. The gene calls are TRBV2 and TRBJ1-2, with D possibly being TRBD1 (5 bases). Trimming took 11 bases from V and 5 from J, leaving 18 bases between them. Germline V gene lookup returns CDR1 SNHLY and CDR2 FYNNEI. The CDR3 loop spans 13 amino acids. The CDR3 DNA reads as TGTGCCTCAACCCAGGGCCAGGATTATGGCTACACCTTC. This gives the protein CASTQGQDYGYTF.

The chain combines TRBV5-5 with TRBJ2-5, with D possibly being TRBD1 (6 bases). V lost 4 bases and J 1 base, leaving 8 bases between the germline ends. The germline V gene has CDR1 SGHKS and CDR2 YYEKEE (reference sequence). This CDR3 is 13 amino acids long. The CDR3 reads CASSPDSQETQYF. In DNA form, the CDR3 reads TGTGCCAGCAGCCCGGACAGCCAAGAGACCCAGTACTTC.

CDR3 nucleotide sequence: TGTGCCAGCAGAACCGGGACTAGCGGGGGTTATGAGCAGTTCTTC. Its translation: CASRTGTSGGYEQFF. V gene TRBV11-3 combines with J gene TRBJ2-1; 14 positions match TRBD2. V gave up 6 bases and J gave up 8 bases; unmatched junction bases: 6. The germline CDR1 and CDR2 sequences are SGHNT and YENEEA. The CDR3 runs to 15 residues.

The V and J genes are TRBV30 and TRBJ2-1, with 7 bases lining up with TRBD1. J lost 15 bases, V lost 0 bases, and 5 bases had no gene match. Germline lookup yields CDR1 GTSNPN and CDR2 SVGIG (reference sequence). The CDR3 length is 11 residues. The CDR3: CAWSVTDRWFF. As DNA, the CDR3 is TGTGCCTGGAGTGTAACGGACAGGTGGTTCTTC.

The chain recombines TRBV11-2 with TRBJ2-3; 10 bases match TRBD2. Germline V CDR1 and CDR2: SGHAT, FQNNGV. The CDR3 loop spans 16 amino acids. With 2 bases clipped from V and 4 bases from J, the junction kept 6 bases outside the gene matches. CDR3 loop: CASSLRRLAGSDTQYF. DNA of the CDR3: TGTGCCAGCAGCTTAAGGAGACTAGCGGGTTCAGATACGCAGTATTTT.

The chain uses TRBV29-1 and TRBJ1-1; D call uncertain. In germline, CDR1 is SQVTM, CDR2 ANQGSEA. With 0 bases removed from V and 6 bases from J, the gap between germline ends came to 11 bases. The CDR3 extends over 13 amino acids. For the CDR3, the DNA is TGCAGCGTTGAAGAAGGCAGGCAACCTGAAGCTTTCTTT. Translated, it gives CSVEEGRQPEAFF. The variable domain in full, completed from reference TRBV29-1 and TRBJ1-1, reads SAVISQKPSRDICQRGTSLTIQCQVDSQVTMMFWYRQQPGQSLTLIATANQGSEATYESGFVIDKFPISRPNLTFSTLTVSNMSPEDSSIYLCSVEEGRQPEAFFGQGTRLTVV.

In regard to this clone: Other DNA sequences in the same sample also yield this CDR3. CDR3 region: CASSSGSTDTQYF. CDR3 coding DNA: TGTGCCAGCAGTTCTGGGTCCACAGATACGCAGTATTTT. The V call is TRBV6-5, the J call TRBJ2-3; D gene uncertain. The CDR3 has 13 amino acids. CDR1 MNHEY and CDR2 SVGAGI come from the germline V gene. Between the trimmed V and J ends, which lost 4 bases and 2 bases, there was a span of 7 bases.

This clone was counted a single time. The chain joins TRBV19 to TRBJ1-1; the match to TRBD1 covers 9 bases. The CDR3 runs to 15 residues. The V segment lost 7 bases and the J segment 5 bases; nucleotides outside the gene matches: 11. Germline V lookup: CDR1 LNHDA, CDR2 SQIVND (reference sequence). CDR3 residues: CASNPGTGWGTEAFF. CDR3 DNA: TGTGCCAGTAACCCCGGGACAGGGTGGGGTACTGAAGCTTTCTTT.

V usage is TRBV11-2 and J usage is TRBJ1-1; D is undetermined. From germline, CDR1 is SGHAT and CDR2 FQNNGV. V lost 5 bases to trimming and J lost 4 bases, with 14 bases between them. This CDR3 comprises 14 residues. The CDR3 nucleotides read TGTGCCAGCAGCCCCGGACCCCGCGGCACTGAAGCTTTCTTT. This codes for CASSPGPRGTEAFF.

The CDR3 DNA sequence: TGTGCCAGCAGCGGGGCAGGGGGCGGCACTGAAGCTTTCTTT. Translated: CASSGAGGGTEAFF. The rearrangement joins TRBV7-3 to TRBJ1-1; 8 nucleotides line up with TRBD1. The V segment lost 5 bases and the J segment 4 bases; nucleotides outside the gene matches: 6. The CDR3 contains 14 residues. Germline lookup yields CDR1 SGHTA and CDR2 FQGTGA.

A single count supports this clone. CDR3 sequence reads: CASAPGEARGRDTQYF. CDR3 coding DNA: TGCGCCAGCGCCCCAGGGGAGGCGCGGGGGAGAGATACGCAGTATTTT. The chain is built from TRBV5-1 and TRBJ2-3; weak D call: TRBD2 (7 bases). V dropped 7 bases and J dropped 5 bases, with 23 bases sitting between them. The CDR3 length is 16 residues. Germline loops: CDR1 SGHRS, CDR2 YFSETQ.

V and J are TRBV7-2 and TRBJ1-1; D perhaps matches TRBD1 (5 bases). V was clipped by 0 bases and J by 1 base, with 6 bases between them. The germline V gene has CDR1 SGHTA and CDR2 FQGNSA. The CDR3 spans 14 residues. As DNA, the CDR3 is TGTGCCAGCAGCTTAGCGGGGCAGAACACTGAAGCTTTCTTT. Its translation: CASSLAGQNTEAFF.

The V gene is TRBV2, the J gene TRBJ1-2; 8 bases align to TRBD1. After removal of 1 base from V and 6 bases from J, the junction contained 7 bases not matched to a gene. CDR3 size: 15 residues. CDR1 and CDR2 (germline): SNHLY, FYNNEI. The CDR3 protein is CASSEVRGPHDGYTF. The CDR3, as DNA: TGTGCCAGCAGTGAAGTCAGGGGGCCCCATGATGGCTACACCTTC.

The chain carries TRBV6-4 and TRBJ1-2; D possibly corresponds to TRBD1 (5 bases). Germline V CDR1 and CDR2: MRHNA, SNTAGT. The CDR3 length is 13 residues. The germline V and J ends were trimmed by 8 bases and 6 bases, with 16 bases remaining between them. The CDR3 nucleotides are TGTGCCAGCCCGGGCAGGGTATCGAATGGCTACACCTTC. Translation: CASPGRVSNGYTF.

V is TRBV7-9 and J is TRBJ1-3; 9 nucleotides align to TRBD1. CDR3 length: 18 residues. With V trimmed by 10 bases and J by 1 base, 17 bases remained unmatched. Germline CDR1 SEHNR, CDR2 FQNEAQ (reference sequence). The CDR3 DNA reads TGTGCCACCCCGGTGGGGCGCGCACAGGGGGCGTCTGGAAACACCATATATTTT. It yields the protein CATPVGRAQGASGNTIYF. The variable domain in full, completed from reference TRBV7-9 and TRBJ1-3, reads DTGVSQNPRHKITKRGQNVTFRCDPISEHNRLYWYRQTLGQGPEFLTYFQNEAQLEKSRLLSDRFSAERPKGSFSTLEIQRTEQGDSAMYLCATPVGRAQGASGNTIYFGEGSWLTVV.

The rearrangement joins TRBV4-2 to TRBJ1-1; D gene unclear. Trimming stripped 2 bases from V and 0 bases from J, with 10 bases between. The CDR3 runs 15 residues. Germline V gene data show CDR1 as LGHNA and CDR2 as YNFKEQ. The CDR3 sequence: CASSQSSQLNTEAFF. The DNA for the CDR3 is TGTGCCAGCAGCCAATCCTCACAACTGAACACTGAAGCTTTCTTT.

The chain is built from TRBV5-8 and TRBJ1-5, with D hard to call. Per the germline V gene, CDR1 is SGHTS and CDR2 is YDEGEE. The CDR3 sequence is 13 residues long. Trimming took 2 bases from V and 0 from J, leaving 3 bases between them. This chain's CDR3 is CASSFGSNQPQHF. The CDR3, as DNA: TGTGCCAGCAGCTTCGGTAGCAATCAGCCCCAGCATTTT.

This clone has only one observation. The rearrangement joins TRBV6-5 to TRBJ1-1; D gene unclear. CDR3 length: 13 amino acids. V was cut by 8 bases and J by 6 bases, with 16 bases left in between. Germline V gene data show CDR1 as MNHEY and CDR2 as SVGAGI. The DNA for the CDR3 is TGTGCCAGCTTCTTGCGGCGGTTTTCTGAAGCTTTCTTT. Translated, it gives CASFLRRFSEAFF.

This chain connects TRBV29-1 to TRBJ1-5; D is undetermined. Between the trimmed V and J ends, which lost 6 bases and 3 bases, there was a span of 9 bases. The length of the CDR3 is 12 residues. Germline assignment: CDR1 SQVTM and CDR2 ANQGSEA. CDR3: CSVQEANQPQHF. The CDR3 DNA reads as TGCAGCGTGCAGGAAGCCAATCAGCCCCAGCATTTT.